This T cell receptor beta chain was recorded in a study of patients and donors after allogeneic stem cell transplantation. TCRdb fed the RT-PCR reads into MiXCR, producing one record per CDR3 protein. The repertoire has about 210,000 distinct CDR3 sequences, roughly 38% of them found once; the top ten carry around a tenth. This CDR3 is built from 14 residues. V dropped 1 base and J dropped 4 bases, with 10 bases sitting between them. The sequenced material came from blood, either unsorted or a sorted T cell fraction (not recorded which). The source is a human donor who was either an allogeneic HSCT recipient or a stem cell or donor lymphocyte infusion donor (not recorded which). It is not recorded whose cells these are; they may come from a transplant donor. The chain is built from TRBV12-3 or TRBV12-4 and TRBJ1-1, with D possibly being TRBD1 (5 bases). CDR3 loop: CASSLGMGTTEAFF. In DNA, the CDR3 is TGTGCCAGCAGTTTAGGAATGGGGACCACTGAAGCTTTCTTT.